What follows describes a single T cell receptor beta chain. Its antigen is not yet known. Per-base quality was not reported, and no clone a single base away is much larger than it. This sample was included in a study of regulatory T cells in long-lasting Graves disease listed by TCRdb under 2021. About the study as a whole: To count as having persistent Graves' disease, a patient had to have received antithyroid drug treatment for over 5 years with TSH receptor autoantibodies remaining persistently positive. A total of roughly 35 samples were covered by TCR sequencing, comprising approximately 13 persistent and about 20 newly diagnosed Graves' disease patients. Peripheral blood TCR sequencing and RNA sequencing compared persistent Graves' disease patients with newly diagnosed Graves' disease patients. Persistent Graves' disease patients in the clinical cohort had taken antithyroid drugs for roughly ten years on average. The study was registered as a clinical trial and conducted in China.

The junction carries 5 bases between V and J, which are trimmed by 5 bases and 0 bases respectively. The germline V gene (reference sequence) supplies CDR1 MNHEY and CDR2 SMNVEV. The CDR3 contains 13 residues, cysteine and phenylalanine counted. Only the CDR3 DNA stays, 39 bases, in frame from base 1. The method behind the library was multiplex PCR. TCRdb names Illumina HiSeq 4000 as the instrument used. TCR beta libraries were built with iRepertoire HTBI primers and Arm-PCR amplification of CDR3 regions. Before sequencing, the PCR products went through gel purification. The study's processing was this. A total of roughly 58 TRBV and under 15 TRBJ segments were identified across samples and were used for gene usage analysis of CDR3 amino acid clonotypes. Filtered high-quality paired reads were merged into contigs using COPE and FqMerger. BLAST was used to align contigs to IMGT TRBV, TRBD and TRBJ reference genes, with CDR3 defined following IMGT. Any clonotype with a frequency above 0.1% was classified as a highly expanded clone. Shannon entropy served as the measure of repertoire diversity, while the Gini coefficient captured V-J evenness. Clonotypes shared by more than one individual were considered public. The public reads were reprocessed in TCRdb via fastp at Q25 and MiXCR, keeping in-frame beta chains. Every entry covers one CDR3 protein and lists the most common genes and DNA from its rows. TCRdb's processing, not the study's, gives the V and J calls here. A total of about 460,000 distinct CDR3 sequences appear in this sample, 20% to 25% of them only once. The top ten clonotypes cover about an eighth of the sample.

Overall results and qualifications from the work: Preferential use of TRBV28, TRBJ1-2 and TRBJ2-5 was observed in persistent disease, whereas TRBV20-1 and TRBJ2-1 were favored in newly diagnosed disease. Patients with persistent disease shared more public clonotypes (fewer than 3,000) than newly diagnosed patients did (more than 900). As a limitation, the authors acknowledged that the small sample size may reduce accuracy. Sequencing and analysis were limited to the TCR beta chain. Peripheral blood alone was examined, since thyroid tissue, which constituted the primary lesion, could not be accessed. Compared with newly diagnosed patients, patients with persistent Graves' disease had lower TCR Shannon entropy and fewer highly expanded clones, which suggests clonal expansion.

The meaning of the sample's time point label: persistent/refractory GD, antithyroid drugs over 5 years with positive TRAb. For both TCR sequencing and RNA sequencing, RNA was extracted from PBMCs using TRIzol. The diagnosis of Graves' disease followed American Thyroid Association guidelines. The patients came from an endocrinology department in Xi'an, China. Each patient gave 9 to 10 milliliters of peripheral blood, collected in an EDTA anticoagulant tube. Ficoll Paque Plus density gradient separation was used to isolate PBMCs, and no additional T cell sorting was done. An Agilent 2100 Bioanalyzer and agarose gel were used to assess RNA quality, and a NanoDrop 2000 was used to measure RNA concentration.

The material was peripheral blood mononuclear cells (PBMCs), obtained when the disease was refractory, from a patient treated with antithyroid drugs. The sequence was obtained from a female donor with Graves disease. This receptor chain uses TRBV27 and TRBJ1-3; the D gene identity is not certain. The CDR3 sequence is CASSESSGNTIYF. The sequenced DNA is TGTGCCAGCAGTGAGAGCTCTGGAAACACCATATATTTT.